Listed below are T cell receptor beta chains from one sample, sequenced in a study of cytomegalovirus exposure and HLA in healthy donors. Using immunoSEQ multiplex PCR, the repertoire was profiled, and TCRdb retains in-frame clones only, with some absent. This table holds about 130,000 clones. The sequenced sample was PBMCs. Every receptor here comes from a man between 18 and 29 years old in good health and CMV-seronegative. Each CDR3 is given with its conserved first and last residue.

J,V,CDR3
TRBJ1-1,TRBV6-5,CASSYSRGSQAFF
TRBJ2-7,TRBV7-9,CASSLVGGIGVYEQYF
TRBJ1-5,TRBV5-8,CASSLAGLNQPQHF
TRBJ1-1,TRBV28,CASSLLQVGAFF
TRBJ2-7,TRBV30,CAWSYRRSYEQYF
TRBJ2-7,TRBV10-1,CASSPLRQGSEQYF
TRBJ2-5,TRBV5-1,CASSLGLAGRETQYF
TRBJ1-6,TRBV7-9,CASRPPGFEAPLHF
TRBJ2-5,TRBV7-2,CASSSRLAPSAGETQYF
TRBJ2-1,TRBV27,CASSPTSGTSAYGEQFF
-,TRBV4-2,CASSQDPGLSYEQYF
TRBJ2-2,TRBV28,CASSFLSRNTGELFF
TRBJ1-1,TRBV15,CATSLQTGDTEAFF
TRBJ2-7,TRBV28,CASSTGAYEQYF
TRBJ1-1,TRBV7-9,CASSSSGMGNTEAFF
TRBJ2-3,TRBV6-6,CATGQGKADTQYF
TRBJ1-2,TRBV28,CATATVNRNGYTF
TRBJ1-4,TRBV4-1,CASSQEGTGGVGEKLFF
TRBJ2-2,TRBV28,CASSPGMNTGELFF
TRBJ2-5,TRBV25-1,CASSDSGGGGFVGETQYF
TRBJ1-4,TRBV7-9,CASSFNRVPNEKLFF
TRBJ2-3,TRBV11-2,CASSPNARHTDTQYF
TRBJ1-4,TRBV29-1,CSVSTPPGKGGLFF
TRBJ1-2,TRBV14,CASSQGFWQDYGYTF
-,TRBV4-3,CASSQFREISYEQYF
TRBJ2-7,TRBV10-3,CAISGTSTGVYEQYF
TRBJ1-5,TRBV18,CASSPQQGNQPQHF
TRBJ1-1,TRBV4-3,CASSQERDRGWEAFF
TRBJ2-7,TRBV28,CASSPRDRGYEQYF
TRBJ1-5,TRBV15,CATSSTRDGGQPQHF
TRBJ2-3,TRBV7-6,CASSAGRGTDTQYF
TRBJ2-7,TRBV28,CASSLTTRNREGQYF
TRBJ1-5,TRBV6-1,CASSGGPDRINQPQHF
TRBJ2-7,TRBV29-1,CSVVSGYEQYF
TRBJ2-7,TRBV21-1,CASSKGRTSGRYEQYF
TRBJ2-7,TRBV6-6,CASSYSTSTLWAQYF
TRBJ2-7,TRBV7-2,CASSSTDYEQYF
TRBJ1-1,TRBV6-5,CASRDLGGKAEAFF
TRBJ2-7,TRBV19,CASRDPSSGGNYEQYF